These 27 T cell receptor beta chains originate from one sample sequenced in a study of blood T cells in healthy people across ages. Combining a sample-barcoded 5' primer with a J-beta primer mix, a second PCR ran for roughly 7 to 12 cycles. TCRdb independently ran MiXCR on the 5' RACE reads; one entry per CDR3 protein. Among fewer than 800,000 distinct CDR3 sequences listed, roughly 49% were seen once. The sequencing input was blood. The receptors were sampled from a woman aged 55-70 years in good health.

This clonotype occurred many times. The chain recombines TRBV29-1 with TRBJ1-1; 7 bases fit TRBD1. This CDR3 has 14 residues. From germline, CDR1 is SQVTM and CDR2 ANQGSEA. The junction had 7 bases not matched to a gene; V was cut back by 6 bases and J by 0 bases. CDR3 in DNA: TGCAGCGTGTCAGGGGGATACATGAACACTGAAGCTTTCTTT. Translation gives CSVSGGYMNTEAFF.

The chain couples TRBV10-3 to TRBJ1-2; D might be TRBD1 (5 bases). Germline loops: CDR1 ENHRY, CDR2 SYGVKD. The V and J ends lost 7 bases and 1 base respectively, with 13 bases between them. This CDR3 region has 14 residues. CDR3 region: CAIKRGPNNYGYTF. CDR3 bases: TGTGCCATCAAGAGGGGACCGAATAACTATGGCTACACCTTC.

V gene TRBV14 combines with J gene TRBJ2-7; 9 nucleotides agree with TRBD2. Germline V gene lookup returns CDR1 SGHDN and CDR2 FVKESK. CDR3 size: 17 residues. V lost 1 base to trimming and J lost 0 bases; unmatched junction nucleotides: 7. CDR3 in DNA: TGTGCCAGCAGCCAAGGTCCCAGCGGGAGGCTCTCCTACGAGCAGTACTTC. Translation: CASSQGPSGRLSYEQYF.

The V call is TRBV27, the J call TRBJ2-1; TRBD2 is a possible D gene (5 bases). With 3 bases removed from V and 6 bases from J, the gap between germline ends came to 12 bases. The CDR3 spans 14 residues. Per the germline V gene, CDR1 is MNHEY and CDR2 is SMNVEV (reference sequence). The CDR3 DNA is TGTGCCAGCAGTTTTCGTCTAGCTTCCAATGAGCAGTTCTTC. Translating it yields CASSFRLASNEQFF.

This clonotype was counted between two and nine times. V is TRBV6-2 or TRBV6-3 and J is TRBJ2-1; 14 bases align to TRBD2. V lost 7 bases to trimming and J lost 10 bases; unmatched junction nucleotides: 9. The CDR3 is made up of 15 amino acids. Germline-derived CDR1 and CDR2 are MNHEY and SVGEGT. The CDR3 bases are TGTGCCAGCACCCCGGGACTAGCGGGAGCATCCGAGCAGTTCTTC. Translated, it gives CASTPGLAGASEQFF.

The rearrangement uses TRBV5-1 and TRBJ2-3; 7 bases are a match to TRBD1. Unmatched junction bases numbered 2, after V lost 4 bases and J lost 3 bases. The CDR3 is made up of 13 amino acids. CDR1 and CDR2 (germline): SGHRS, YFSETQ. The CDR3 nucleotides are TGCGCCAGCAGCACGGGACAGACAGATACGCAGTATTTT. Translation: CASSTGQTDTQYF.

In this sample, this clonotype turned up a few times. V and J are TRBV6-5 and TRBJ2-3, with D hard to call. Germline V lookup: CDR1 MNHEY, CDR2 SVGAGI. V lost 7 bases and J lost 3, with 17 bases in between. This CDR3 comprises 15 residues. In nucleotides, the CDR3 is TGTGCCAGCACTCGGGCCGGCGTCAAGACAGATACGCAGTATTTT. Residues: CASTRAGVKTDTQYF.

The sample holds a few counts of this clonotype. V gene TRBV6-5 combines with J gene TRBJ2-7; D may be TRBD1 (7 bases). This CDR3 is 17 amino acids long. V lost 4 bases and J lost 0, with 19 bases in between. The germline CDR1 and CDR2 sequences are MNHEY and SVGAGI. CDR3 protein: CASSFTRDSASSYEQYF. CDR3 in DNA: TGTGCCAGCAGTTTCACGCGGGACAGCGCTAGCTCCTACGAGCAGTACTTC.

This chain links TRBV11-3 with TRBJ2-1; 8 bases line up with TRBD2. With V trimmed by 1 base and J by 6 bases, 5 bases remained unmatched. CDR1 SGHNT and CDR2 YENEEA come from the germline V gene. The CDR3 is 15 amino acids. CDR3 nucleotides: TGTGCCAGCAGCTTAGCCGGGAGGGACTCCAATGAGCAGTTCTTC. Amino acids: CASSLAGRDSNEQFF.

Comment on this clonotype: A single base separates this from a much larger clone, so it may be a read error. The CDR3 loop is CASSIYLGTMNTEAFF. The CDR3 nucleotides are TGTGCCAGCAGCATATACTTGGGGACAATGAACACTGAAGCTTTCTTT. This chain joins TRBV9 and TRBJ1-1, with D possibly matching TRBD1 (6 bases). Per the germline V gene, CDR1 is SGDLS and CDR2 is YYNGEE. This CDR3 region has 16 residues. With 4 bases removed from V and 0 bases from J, the gap between germline ends came to 16 bases.

This clonotype was observed once. This sequence joins TRBV3-1 and TRBJ1-1; D not resolved. With 8 bases removed from V and 3 bases from J, the gap between germline ends came to 16 bases. Germline V gives CDR1 LGHDT, CDR2 YNNKEL (reference sequence). This CDR3 is 14 amino acids long. The CDR3 loop reads CASGRTSSDTEAFF. CDR3 in DNA: TGTGCCAGCGGACGGACGTCTTCGGACACTGAAGCTTTCTTT.

There are a few counts of this clonotype. The V call is TRBV7-2, the J call TRBJ1-2, with D perhaps TRBD1 (6 bases). Trimming cost V 5 bases and J 6 bases, with 10 bases left between them. This CDR3 has 12 amino acids. Germline V CDR1 and CDR2: SGHTA, FQGNSA. The CDR3 region has the DNA TGTGCCAGCAGCCCGGACAGACATGGCTACACCTTC. Amino acid sequence: CASSPDRHGYTF.

This clonotype has only a few counts. The chain carries TRBV12-3 or TRBV12-4 and TRBJ2-3; D might be TRBD2 (5 bases). The CDR3 has 15 amino acids. Deletions cut 1 base from V and 2 bases from J, with 10 bases between. The CDR3 loop is CASSLGLKHTDTQYF. The CDR3 region has the DNA TGTGCCAGCAGTTTAGGACTAAAACACACAGATACGCAGTATTTT.

The chain joins TRBV4-3 to TRBJ1-5; D is undetermined. Trimming cost V 0 bases and J 0 bases, with 12 bases left between them. This CDR3 is 17 amino acids long. CDR1 LGHNA and CDR2 YSLEER come from the germline V gene. In DNA form, the CDR3 reads TGCGCCAGCAGCCAAGACTACGGGGTTTATAGCAATCAGCCCCAGCATTTT. Its protein product is CASSQDYGVYSNQPQHF.

This clonotype showed up just a few times. V is TRBV14 and J is TRBJ2-1; 9 nucleotides align to TRBD2. Germline V lookup: CDR1 SGHDN, CDR2 FVKESK. Unmatched junction bases numbered 13, after V lost 4 bases and J lost 9 bases. The CDR3 sequence is 16 residues long. The CDR3 region has the DNA TGTGCCAGCAGCCCTCGCCATAGCGGGAGAGGCGGTGAGCAGTTCTTC. Encoded protein: CASSPRHSGRGGEQFF.

J is TRBJ2-3 and V is TRBV5-1; tentatively, D is TRBD1 (5 bases). The CDR3 covers 14 residues. V dropped 4 bases and J dropped 3 bases, with 12 bases sitting between them. Looked up from germline, CDR1 is SGHRS and CDR2 is YFSETQ. The CDR3 DNA reads TGCGCCAGCAGCGGGGCAGGTACTACAGATACGCAGTATTTT. Its protein is CASSGAGTTDTQYF.

The chain has TRBV28 and TRBJ2-2; 7 positions agree with TRBD2. Trimming cost V 4 bases and J 4 bases; bases outside gene matches: 9. Germline CDR1 is MDHEN and CDR2 is SYDVKM. There are 16 residues in the CDR3. CDR3 coding DNA: TGTGCCAGCAGTTACGGCGGGAGCTCCCTCACCGGGGAGCTGTTTTTT. Amino acids: CASSYGGSSLTGELFF.

J is TRBJ1-5 and V is TRBV12-3 or TRBV12-4; D is unclear. CDR3 length: 13 residues. The V and J ends lost 2 bases and 4 bases respectively, with 6 bases between them. DNA of the CDR3: TGTGCCAGCAGTTTAAAGGGAAATCAGCCCCAGCATTTT. Amino acid sequence: CASSLKGNQPQHF.

This clonotype came up a few times. The genes are TRBV20-1 and TRBJ2-5; perhaps D is TRBD1 or TRBD2 (5 bases each). V was clipped by 6 bases and J by 4 bases, with 18 bases between them. The CDR3 consists of 14 residues. In germline, CDR1 is DFQATT, CDR2 SNEGSKA (reference sequence). This chain's CDR3 is CSARPRGVGETQYF. CDR3 in DNA: TGCAGTGCCAGACCCCGAGGGGTCGGAGAGACCCAGTACTTC.

V usage is TRBV28 and J usage is TRBJ1-2; TRBD1 matches 7 bases. V gave up 6 bases and J gave up 3 bases; unmatched junction bases: 10. Per the germline V gene, CDR1 is MDHEN and CDR2 is SYDVKM. The CDR3 is 15 amino acids. In nucleotides, the CDR3 is TGTGCCAGCAGGGGCGGAGGGGGCTCGGACTATGGCTACACCTTC. Its protein is CASRGGGGSDYGYTF.

CDR3: CASSLDVGLAGTGELFF. CDR3 nucleotide sequence: TGTGCCAGCAGCTTAGATGTCGGTCTAGCGGGCACCGGGGAGCTGTTTTTT. The chain recombines TRBV7-2 with TRBJ2-2; 8 nucleotides align to TRBD2. CDR3 length: 17 amino acids. Germline CDR1 is SGHTA and CDR2 is FQGNSA. J was trimmed by 4 bases and V by 1 base; bases with no gene match: 8.

The chain's CDR3 is CASRPDGLVEEQYF. The CDR3, as DNA: TGTGCCAGCAGGCCGGACGGCCTTGTGGAGGAGCAGTACTTC. The rearrangement joins TRBV6-2 or TRBV6-3 to TRBJ2-5, with D possibly being TRBD2 (5 bases). This CDR3 has 14 amino acids. Trimming took 6 bases from V and 11 from J, leaving 22 bases between them. Germline V lookup: CDR1 MNHEY, CDR2 SVGEGT.

As for this clonotype: Just one base apart from a much larger clone, this may be a read error. V and J are TRBV5-1 and TRBJ2-1; a possible D gene is TRBD2 (5 bases). The CDR3 is 14 amino acids. Germline V gene lookup returns CDR1 SGHRS and CDR2 YFSETQ. V was shortened by 4 bases and J by 4 bases, with 12 bases between the two germline ends. The CDR3 loop is CASSAWSGYNEQFF. The CDR3 DNA sequence: TGCGCCAGCAGCGCCTGGAGCGGATACAATGAGCAGTTCTTC.

In the case of this clonotype: Its ends do not fully match the called genes, so a read error is possible. The chain links TRBV6-5 to TRBJ2-5, with 12 bases fitting TRBD2. This CDR3 has 20 amino acids. CDR1 and CDR2 (germline): MNHEY, SVGAGI. This CDR3 reads CASSYGSLTSGSFFRETQYF. CDR3 in DNA: TGTGCTAGCAGTTACGGAAGCCTGACTAGCGGGAGTTTTTTTCGGGAGACCCAGTACTTC.

With respect to this clonotype: A much larger clone lies a single base off, so this may be a read error. V usage is TRBV19 and J usage is TRBJ2-1; 9 nucleotides line up with TRBD1. This CDR3 region has 13 residues. Germline assignment: CDR1 LNHDA and CDR2 SQIVND (reference sequence). With 4 bases clipped from V and 10 bases from J, the junction kept 5 bases outside the gene matches. This CDR3 is CASSTGTGSEQFF. CDR3 in DNA: TGTGCCAGTAGTACCGGGACAGGGAGCGAGCAGTTCTTC.

The chain is built from TRBV7-3 and TRBJ2-3; no clear D gene. Germline-derived CDR1 and CDR2 are SGHTA and FQGTGA. V was pared by 6 bases and J by 4 bases, with 11 bases between. The length of the CDR3 is 13 residues. The CDR3 region has the DNA TGTGCCAGCAGTTCCGGCTGGGCAGATACGCAGTATTTT. This sequence encodes CASSSGWADTQYF.

The CDR3 region is CASRRTDRGATETQYF. CDR3 coding DNA: TGTGCCAGCAGACGCACCGACAGGGGAGCCACAGAGACCCAGTACTTC. This sequence joins TRBV9 and TRBJ2-5; the match to TRBD1 covers 8 bases. CDR1 is SGDLS and CDR2 is YYNGEE in the germline V gene. J lost 4 bases, V lost 5 bases, and 13 bases had no gene match. This CDR3 has 16 residues.